What follows is one TCR beta chain and its context. What it binds is not known. The data originate from a study of CXCR3-negative and CXCR3-positive naive CD8 T cells. Study-wide points: Relative to memory CD8+ cells, whose diversity was much lower, both naive subsets had comparably high diversity.

Germline-derived CDR1 and CDR2 are MDHEN and SYDVKM. The CDR3 covers 15 residues. It was by 5' RACE with UMI labels that the TRB cDNA libraries were prepared. Reprocessing the 5' RACE reads, TCRdb reports a single entry for every CDR3 protein and omits DNA. The sample data list about 130,000 distinct CDR3 sequences. The receptor's source is a human donor in good health. Some clones in this sample may be carry-over from other donors' samples. The V gene is TRBV28, the J gene TRBJ2-7; TCRdb's D call, TRBD2, is unchecked because there is no DNA. Source material: naive CXCR3- CD8+ T cells from blood. Specified subset: CD45RO-CCR7+CD27+CD95- naive CD8+ T cells lacking CXCR3 (TNR3-). The CDR3 loop is CASSAMPSGYYEQYF.